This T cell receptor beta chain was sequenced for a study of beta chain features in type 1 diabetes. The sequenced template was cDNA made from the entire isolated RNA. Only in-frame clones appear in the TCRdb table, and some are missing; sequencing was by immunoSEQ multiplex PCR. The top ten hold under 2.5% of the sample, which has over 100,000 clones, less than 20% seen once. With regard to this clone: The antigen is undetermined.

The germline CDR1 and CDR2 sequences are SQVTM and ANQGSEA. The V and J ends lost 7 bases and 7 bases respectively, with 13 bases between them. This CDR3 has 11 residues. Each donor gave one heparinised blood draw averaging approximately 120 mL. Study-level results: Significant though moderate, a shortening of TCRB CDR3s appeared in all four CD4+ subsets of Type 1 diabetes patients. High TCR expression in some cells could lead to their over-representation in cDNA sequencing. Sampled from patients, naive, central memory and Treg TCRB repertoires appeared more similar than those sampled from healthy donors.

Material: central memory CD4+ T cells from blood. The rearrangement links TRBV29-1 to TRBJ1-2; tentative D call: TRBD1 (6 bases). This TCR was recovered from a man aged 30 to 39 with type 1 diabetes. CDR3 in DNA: TGCAGCGGCTCTAACAGGGCTGGCTACACCTTC. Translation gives CSGSNRAGYTF.